The clone carrying this T cell receptor (beta chain) was detected only once. The data belong to a study of control samples from healthy donors and cancer patients. Libraries were prepared by immunoSEQ multiplex PCR; TCRdb keeps only in-frame clonotypes and omits some of them. This sample has some 150,000 clones, with roughly 93% found just once. Deletions cut 1 base from V and 0 bases from J, with 19 bases between. The V gene's germline CDR1 is PRHDT and CDR2 FYEKMQ (reference sequence). The CDR3 extends over 18 amino acids. The TCR comes from a man aged 45-65 years in good health. Sample: blood. The rearrangement joins TRBV13 to TRBJ2-7, with D possibly matching TRBD2 (6 bases). CDR3 residues: CASSLDRGTLASSYEQYF. CDR3 DNA sequence: TGTGCCAGCAGCTTAGATCGGGGGACCCTCGCTAGCTCCTACGAGCAGTACTTC.